The 28 T cell receptor beta chains reported below all come from one sample, sequenced in a study of OX40 agonist ivuxolimab in advanced cancers. Profiled with immunoSEQ multiplex PCR; TCRdb holds only in-frame clones, not every one. The data show about 92,000 clones, over 75% seen once. The sample in question was CD4+ or CD8+ T cells sorted from blood, obtained in a trial of the OX40 agonist ivuxolimab. The receptor source for this set is an adult with an advanced solid tumor such as melanoma, head and neck, liver or kidney cancer.

This chain connects TRBV6-6 to TRBJ1-2, with TRBD1 matching 11 bases. Germline values: CDR1 MNHNY, CDR2 SVGAGI (reference sequence). Trimming cost V 7 bases and J 4 bases; bases outside gene matches: 5. The CDR3 loop spans 14 amino acids. Here the CDR3 DNA reads TGTGCCAGCACCCAAGGGACAGGGGGCTATGGCTACACCTTC. This sequence encodes CASTQGTGGYGYTF.

V gene TRBV30 combines with J gene TRBJ2-1; D uncertain. V was clipped by 0 bases and J by 9 bases, with 15 bases between them. This CDR3 comprises 14 residues. Germline V gene lookup returns CDR1 GTSNPN and CDR2 SVGIG (reference sequence). CDR3 in DNA: TGTGCCTGGAGTGTACACGGATCTGGCGGTGAGCAGTTCTTC. This sequence encodes CAWSVHGSGGEQFF.

The chain links TRBV7-9 to TRBJ2-7; D remains ambiguous. The CDR3 runs to 14 residues. Germline lookup yields CDR1 SEHNR and CDR2 FQNEAQ (reference sequence). Trimming removed 4 bases at V and 0 bases at J, with 10 bases between. CDR3 residues: CASSSLPYSYEQYF. CDR3 in DNA: TGTGCCAGCAGCTCGCTACCGTACTCCTACGAGCAGTACTTC.

The chain uses TRBV6-5 and TRBJ1-4; D not certain. The germline gives CDR1 MNHEY, CDR2 SVGAGI. CDR3 length: 12 amino acids. The ends were cut back, 4 bases at V and 4 bases at J, with 4 bases in the middle. Here the CDR3 DNA reads TGTGCCAGCAGTTTTCTTAATGAAAAACTGTTTTTT. Translated, it gives CASSFLNEKLFF.

This clone was observed a single time. The chain recombines TRBV5-1 with TRBJ2-1; D is possibly TRBD2 (6 bases). This CDR3 spans 18 amino acids. Trimming shortened V by 2 bases and J by 0 bases, and 18 bases separated the two germline ends. Germline CDR1 and CDR2: SGHRS and YFSETQ. The CDR3 DNA reads as TGCGCCAGCAGCTTCCTAGCCCGGGACTTCAGCTCCTACAATGAGCAGTTCTTC. This sequence encodes CASSFLARDFSSYNEQFF.

The CDR3 here is CASSPLTGPTSYEQYF. CDR3 DNA sequence: TGCGCCAGCAGCCCCCTGACAGGGCCTACTTCCTACGAGCAGTACTTC. The chain uses TRBV5-1 and TRBJ2-7, with 7 bases fitting TRBD1. This CDR3 contains 16 residues. CDR1 and CDR2 from the germline V gene are SGHRS and YFSETQ. The junction had 11 bases not matched to a gene; V was cut back by 4 bases and J by 1 base. Drawing the rest from reference TRBV5-1 and TRBJ2-7, the complete variable domain is KAGVTQTPRYLIKTRGQQVTLSCSPISGHRSVSWYQQTPGQGLQFLFEYFSETQRNKGNFPGRFSGRQFSNSRSEMNVSTLELGDSALYLCASSPLTGPTSYEQYFGPGTRLTVT.

The chain links TRBV7-8 to TRBJ2-7, with TRBD1 matching over 7 bases. The germline gives CDR1 SGHVS, CDR2 FQNEAQ. This CDR3 is 14 amino acids long. The V segment lost 5 bases and the J segment 6 bases; nucleotides outside the gene matches: 10. In nucleotides, the CDR3 is TGTGCCAGCAGCGAGGGAGACAGGGAATTCGAGCAGTACTTC. It codes for CASSEGDREFEQYF.

This chain connects TRBV7-9 to TRBJ2-3; D is uncertain. V shed 5 bases and J shed 2 bases, with 8 bases lying between them. The CDR3 runs to 13 residues. Germline V gives CDR1 SEHNR, CDR2 FQNEAQ (reference sequence). The CDR3 coding sequence is TGTGCCAGCAGCCCTGGGTCCACAGATACGCAGTATTTT. The encoded protein is CASSPGSTDTQYF.

The chain joins TRBV2 to TRBJ1-3, with D perhaps TRBD1 (5 bases). The CDR3 extends over 14 amino acids. V lost 5 bases to trimming and J lost 4 bases, with 12 bases between them. CDR1 SNHLY and CDR2 FYNNEI come from the germline V gene. The CDR3 protein is CASSSGTAGNTIYF. Written as DNA, the CDR3 is TGTGCCAGCAGTTCCGGGACCGCGGGAAACACCATATATTTT.

V and J are TRBV6-1 and TRBJ1-2; D is uncertain. V lost 7 bases, J lost 2 bases, and 14 bases lay in between. There are 14 residues in the CDR3. Germline lookup yields CDR1 MNHNS and CDR2 SASEGT. The CDR3 loop is CASTLRAANYGYTF. CDR3 DNA sequence: TGTGCCAGCACCCTAAGGGCTGCCAACTATGGCTACACCTTC.

The chain uses TRBV28 and TRBJ2-7, with D possibly being TRBD1 (5 bases). Germline assignment: CDR1 MDHEN and CDR2 SYDVKM. This CDR3 region has 18 residues. Trimming removed 4 bases at V and 0 bases at J, with 22 bases between. The CDR3 coding sequence is TGTGCCAGCAGTTCAATAGGGTTCGTAGGGGTTAGCTCCTACGAGCAGTACTTC. It translates to CASSSIGFVGVSSYEQYF.

This clone appeared once. V is TRBV28 and J is TRBJ2-1; perhaps TRBD1 as D (5 bases). This CDR3 has 18 amino acids. V was shortened by 2 bases and J by 1 base, with 18 bases between the two germline ends. The germline CDR1 and CDR2 sequences are MDHEN and SYDVKM. The CDR3 DNA follows: TGTGCCAGCAGTTTAGGGGCGGAGCTCCCCCGGTCCTACAATGAGCAGTTCTTC. Translation gives CASSLGAELPRSYNEQFF.

The V and J genes are TRBV21-1 and TRBJ1-5. TRBV21-1 counts as a pseudogene. This CDR3 is 17 amino acids long. CDR3 nucleotides: TGTGCCAGCAGCAAAGGGCCAGAAAGGACGGCGAATCAGCCCCAGCATTTT. This sequence encodes CASSKGPERTANQPQHF.

V is TRBV5-6 and J is TRBJ1-2; a weak D match, TRBD1 (5 bases). Trimming shortened V by 5 bases and J by 8 bases, and 22 bases separated the two germline ends. From germline, CDR1 is SGHDT and CDR2 YYEEEE. There are 15 residues in the CDR3. The DNA of the CDR3 is TGTGCCAGCAGGGGCTTTGGGGGTTCCTCTTGGGGCTACACCTTC. Amino acids: CASRGFGGSSWGYTF.

As to this clone: This CDR3 is also generated by other DNA sequences in the sample. The rearrangement uses TRBV11-2 and TRBJ2-3, with a tentative D call TRBD1 (5 bases). Germline V gene data show CDR1 as SGHAT and CDR2 as FQNNGV. The CDR3 loop spans 14 amino acids. Trimming shortened V by 0 bases and J by 1 base, and 5 bases separated the two germline ends. CDR3 nucleotides: TGTGCCAGCAGCTTAGACAGGGGCACAGATACGCAGTATTTT. Translation gives CASSLDRGTDTQYF.

The V and J genes are TRBV7-8 and TRBJ2-7; D remains unclear. Germline V gene sequence: CDR1 SGHVS, CDR2 FQNEAQ. The CDR3 covers 13 residues. V gave up 6 bases and J gave up 2 bases, with 11 bases separating them. The CDR3 protein is CASSQRYTYEQYF. The CDR3, as DNA: TGTGCCAGCAGTCAGAGGTACACCTACGAGCAGTACTTC.

This clone showed up just a few times. The J gene is TRBJ2-7, the V gene TRBV29-1; the D is unclear. This CDR3 is 14 amino acids long. With 4 bases removed from V and 3 bases from J, the gap between germline ends came to 16 bases. Germline CDR1 is SQVTM and CDR2 is ANQGSEA. In nucleotides, the CDR3 is TGCAGCGTTGGCCTGGCAGGATCCTTCTACGAGCAGTACTTC. It specifies CSVGLAGSFYEQYF.

CDR3 sequence: CASSLGGSSYNEQFF. The DNA of the CDR3 is TGTGCCAGCAGCTTGGGTGGGAGCTCCTACAATGAGCAGTTCTTC. The rearrangement uses TRBV4-2 and TRBJ2-1; TRBD2 might be the D (5 bases). The germline CDR1 and CDR2 sequences are LGHNA and YNFKEQ. With 5 bases removed from V and 0 bases from J, the gap between germline ends came to 11 bases. The CDR3 totals 15 residues.

This clone appeared a single time. The genes are TRBV7-2 and TRBJ2-5, with D hard to call. Germline CDR1 is SGHTA and CDR2 is FQGNSA. V was cut by 1 base and J by 7 bases, with 10 bases left in between. CDR3 length: 13 residues. Here the CDR3 reads CASSLEGSGTQYF. The CDR3, as DNA: TGTGCCAGCAGCTTAGAGGGATCAGGGACCCAGTACTTC.

This clone was recorded once. V gene TRBV5-1 combines with J gene TRBJ2-1, with D possibly called TRBD1 or TRBD2 (5 bases each). The CDR3 spans 14 residues. Germline V gives CDR1 SGHRS, CDR2 YFSETQ. Trimming took off 5 bases at V and 10 bases at J, with 19 bases between the two ends. In nucleotides, the CDR3 is TGCGCCAGCAGGACCGGGACGGCAGTCGGGGAGCAGTTCTTC. Amino acid sequence: CASRTGTAVGEQFF.

The chain links TRBV6-6 to TRBJ2-3; 7 positions match TRBD1. The CDR3 runs to 15 residues. Germline CDR1 is MNHNY and CDR2 is SVGAGI (reference sequence). Losses at the gene ends were 7 bases for V and 3 bases for J; bases not matched to a gene: 10. The CDR3 protein is CASTRNRGLTDTQYF. CDR3 nucleotides: TGTGCCAGCACCCGGAACAGGGGTTTAACAGATACGCAGTATTTT.

The chain links TRBV9 to TRBJ2-7, with a tentative D call TRBD2 (6 bases). With 0 bases removed from V and 5 bases from J, the gap between germline ends came to 12 bases. The CDR3 extends over 14 amino acids. Germline V gene lookup returns CDR1 SGDLS and CDR2 YYNGEE. In nucleotides, the CDR3 is TGTGCCAGCAGCGTAGCACTCTGGGGGGACGAGCAGTACTTC. Residues: CASSVALWGDEQYF. Together with reference TRBV9 and TRBJ2-7, the CDR3 gives the full variable domain: DSGVTQTPKHLITATGQRVTLRCSPRSGDLSVYWYQQSLDQGLQFLIQYYNGEERAKGNILERFSAQQFPDLHSELNLSSLELGDSALYFCASSVALWGDEQYFGPGTRLTVT.

The CDR3: CASSQGTGVSYEQYF. The DNA for the CDR3 is TGTGCCAGCAGCCAAGGGACAGGCGTATCCTACGAGCAGTACTTC. The rearrangement links TRBV7-2 to TRBJ2-7; 8 bases align to TRBD1. V lost 5 bases, J lost 1 base, and 7 bases stayed unmatched. The CDR3 runs 15 residues. Per the germline V gene, CDR1 is SGHTA and CDR2 is FQGNSA.

Only one count was recorded for this clone. V gene TRBV28 combines with J gene TRBJ1-1, with D perhaps matching TRBD1 (5 bases). With 6 bases removed from V and 0 bases from J, the gap between germline ends came to 11 bases. Germline lookup yields CDR1 MDHEN and CDR2 SYDVKM. CDR3 length: 14 amino acids. The CDR3 here is CASRGRQMNTEAFF. DNA for the CDR3: TGTGCCAGCAGGGGAAGACAGATGAACACTGAAGCTTTCTTT.

This rearrangement joins TRBV7-9 to TRBJ2-2; 8 positions match TRBD2. Losses at the gene ends were 1 base for V and 4 bases for J; bases not matched to a gene: 11. Germline V gene sequence: CDR1 SEHNR, CDR2 FQNEAQ (reference sequence). The CDR3 has 18 residues. The CDR3 sequence is CASSLGGVASGFTGELFF. The CDR3 DNA reads as TGTGCCAGCAGCTTAGGAGGCGTGGCTAGCGGGTTCACCGGGGAGCTGTTTTTT.

The V call is TRBV11-2, the J call TRBJ2-1, with TRBD2 matching 15 bases. Unmatched junction bases numbered 7, after V lost 5 bases and J lost 2 bases. The CDR3 is made up of 18 amino acids. Germline-derived CDR1 and CDR2 are SGHAT and FQNNGV. In DNA form, the CDR3 reads TGTGCCAGCAGCCCGGGACTAGCGGGAGGTGTAACCTACAATGAGCAGTTCTTC. Translated: CASSPGLAGGVTYNEQFF.

The chain uses TRBV2 and TRBJ1-2; D unclear. V lost 6 bases and J lost 0, with 14 bases in between. This CDR3 has 15 residues. Germline values: CDR1 SNHLY, CDR2 FYNNEI. The CDR3 coding sequence is TGTGCCAGCAGACCGGGGAGGTTAGCTAACTATGGCTACACCTTC. Its protein product is CASRPGRLANYGYTF.

In its sample, this clone was seen a few times. The V call is TRBV10-3, the J call TRBJ2-7; D is ambiguous. Trimming stripped 3 bases from V and 6 bases from J, with 9 bases between. Looked up from germline, CDR1 is ENHRY and CDR2 is SYGVKD. The CDR3 totals 12 residues. CDR3 nucleotide sequence: TGTGCCATCAGTGAATCCAGAGGCGAGCAGTACTTC. Amino acids: CAISESRGEQYF.